Listed here are 11 T cell receptor beta chains from one sample, sequenced in a study of T cells in localized non-small cell lung cancer. Method: immunoSEQ multiplex PCR; TCRdb's copy keeps in-frame clones and lacks some. The sample lists 3,000 to 4,500 clones, 24% occurring once. This specimen consisted of lung tumor tissue, obtained before any cancer treatment. All receptors derive from a woman aged 40-69 years with stage I lung adenocarcinoma.

The table lists this clone with a few counts. V usage is TRBV18 and J usage is TRBJ2-3; tentatively, D is TRBD2 (5 bases). This CDR3 contains 14 residues. CDR1 and CDR2 (germline): KGHSH, LQKENI. V was clipped by 3 bases and J by 0 bases, with 7 bases between them. CDR3 protein: CASSPRTSTDTQYF. The CDR3 DNA reads TGTGCCAGCTCACCGCGGACTAGCACAGATACGCAGTATTTT.

Only a few counts were recorded for this clone. The chain carries TRBV15 and TRBJ2-1; 7 bases line up with TRBD2. Trimming removed 1 base from V and 6 bases from J; junction bases left unmatched: 12. The germline CDR1 and CDR2 sequences are LNHNV and YYDKDF (reference sequence). The CDR3 consists of 17 residues. The CDR3 is CATSRVAGTNAFNEQFF. The CDR3 DNA reads as TGTGCCACCAGCAGAGTCGCCGGGACTAATGCATTCAATGAGCAGTTCTTC.

Worth noting for this clone: With the read ending 1 residue before the CDR3 end, the germline J gene is used to fill in that end. This rearrangement joins TRBV6-1 to TRBJ2-7; TRBD1 matches at 7 bases. After removal of 1 base from V and 3 bases from J, the junction contained 3 bases not matched to a gene. CDR1 is MNHNS, CDR2 SASEGT, per germline. The length of the CDR3 is 14 residues. CDR3 in amino acids: CASSEGTGVYEQYF. The CDR3 DNA, read in part, is TGTGCCAGCAGTGAAGGTACAGGGGTCTACGAGCAGTAC.

V is TRBV10-1 and J is TRBJ2-1, with 10 bases fitting TRBD1. With 7 bases clipped from V and 6 bases from J, the junction kept 3 bases outside the gene matches. Germline-derived CDR1 and CDR2 are WNHNN and SYGVQD (reference sequence). This CDR3 is built from 13 residues. The CDR3 here is CASNGQGVNEQFF. In DNA form, the CDR3 reads TGCGCCAGCAACGGACAGGGGGTCAATGAGCAGTTCTTC.

This clone came up once. The chain links TRBV5-1 to TRBJ2-7; either TRBD1 or TRBD2 may fit D (6 bases each). The V gene's germline CDR1 is SGHRS and CDR2 YFSETQ. Trimming shortened V by 4 bases and J by 2 bases, and 19 bases separated the two germline ends. The CDR3 is 16 residues long. The CDR3 coding sequence is TGCGCCAGCAGCGGAGGGGGACTGGCGGTAACCTACGAGCAGTACTTC. Amino acids: CASSGGGLAVTYEQYF.

This clone was seen only a few times. For the CDR3, the DNA is TGTGCCACCCATCCGGGACATAATGAAAAACTGTTTTTT. Protein sequence: CATHPGHNEKLFF. V is TRBV9 and J is TRBJ1-4; tentative D call: TRBD1 (6 bases). CDR1 and CDR2 from the germline V gene are SGDLS and YYNGEE. The V end lost 9 bases, the J end lost 4 bases, and 13 bases lay between the germline ends. The CDR3 runs to 13 residues.

This sequence joins TRBV11-3 and TRBJ2-7, with 7 bases aligning to TRBD1. There are 15 residues in the CDR3. With V trimmed by 5 bases and J by 0 bases, 7 bases remained unmatched. CDR1 and CDR2 from the germline V gene are SGHNT and YENEEA. The CDR3 sequence is CASSRYWDSSYEQYF. The CDR3 nucleotides are TGTGCCAGCAGCCGGTACTGGGACAGCTCCTACGAGCAGTACTTC.

This clone was counted only a few times. The chain links TRBV9 to TRBJ2-7; possibly TRBD2 for D (6 bases). The V and J ends lost 0 bases and 4 bases respectively, with 14 bases between them. Germline V gives CDR1 SGDLS, CDR2 YYNGEE. The CDR3 has 15 residues. Written as DNA, the CDR3 is TGTGCCAGCAGCGTAGCGGTGGGAGGCGCGTACGAGCAGTACTTC. It codes for CASSVAVGGAYEQYF.

This chain links TRBV6-1 with TRBJ2-6; D uncertain. The germline V and J ends were trimmed by 0 bases and 3 bases, with 6 bases remaining between them. CDR3 length equals 15 residues. Germline lookup yields CDR1 MNHNS and CDR2 SASEGT. CDR3 in amino acids: CASSEAFFGANVLTF. The CDR3, as DNA: TGTGCCAGCAGTGAAGCATTCTTTGGGGCCAACGTCCTGACTTTC.

CDR3 nucleotide sequence: TGTGCCACTCGCTTGGGAGACTATAATTCACCCCTCCACTTT. Translation gives CATRLGDYNSPLHF. The rearrangement joins TRBV19 to TRBJ1-6; unclear D gene. The V end was cut by 10 bases, the J end by 3 bases, with 13 bases between. Per the germline V gene, CDR1 is LNHDA and CDR2 is SQIVND (reference sequence). There are 14 residues in the CDR3.

This sequence joins TRBV11-3 and TRBJ2-3, with a tentative D call TRBD1 (6 bases). V shed 7 bases and J shed 4 bases, with 15 bases lying between them. The germline V gene encodes CDR1 SGHNT and CDR2 YENEEA. The CDR3 runs 14 residues. Written as DNA, the CDR3 is TGTGCCAGCACCCTCGACAGGCGGGCAGATACGCAGTATTTT. Translating it yields CASTLDRRADTQYF.